Shown below are 26 T cell receptor beta chains from a single sample sequenced in a study of blood T cell repertoires in COVID-19. The method was immunoSEQ multiplex PCR; TCRdb's version includes in-frame clones alone and lacks a portion of them. Of 400,000 to 450,000 clones detected, approximately 90% appear once; the ten largest clones hold roughly 1.4%. Sequencing was performed on peripheral blood. Receptors originate from a woman in her thirties or forties with COVID-19, enrolled during active disease.

The chain joins TRBV11-2 to TRBJ1-1; D perhaps matches TRBD1 (6 bases). Germline CDR1 SGHAT, CDR2 FQNNGV. The CDR3 contains 16 residues. V dropped 5 bases and J dropped 7 bases, with 23 bases sitting between them. This chain's CDR3 is CASSRFGTRIGVEAFF. The CDR3 DNA is TGTGCCAGCAGCCGCTTTGGGACACGGATAGGAGTTGAAGCTTTCTTT.

V gene TRBV28 combines with J gene TRBJ2-3; D perhaps matches TRBD1 (6 bases). CDR1 and CDR2 (germline): MDHEN, SYDVKM. V was clipped by 3 bases and J by 1 base, with 11 bases between them. This CDR3 region has 15 residues. In DNA form, the CDR3 reads TGTGCCAGCAGTTTCGAGGCAGGGGGCACAGATACGCAGTATTTT. It yields the protein CASSFEAGGTDTQYF. Drawing the rest from reference TRBV28 and TRBJ2-3, the complete variable domain is DVKVTQSSRYLVKRTGEKVFLECVQDMDHENMFWYRQDPGLGLRLIYFSYDVKMKEKGDIPEGYSVSREKKERFSLILESASTNQTSMYLCASSFEAGGTDTQYFGPGTRLTVL.

This rearrangement joins TRBV2 to TRBJ2-2, with 10 bases lining up with TRBD1. With 6 bases clipped from V and 0 bases from J, the junction kept 10 bases outside the gene matches. CDR1 and CDR2 (germline): SNHLY, FYNNEI. The CDR3 covers 18 residues. The CDR3 nucleotides are TGTGCCAGCAGGGTAAAGCCCGGGACAGGGGCGAACACCGGGGAGCTGTTTTTT. The encoded protein is CASRVKPGTGANTGELFF.

The CDR3 loop is CASSQLETQYF. The DNA for the CDR3 is TGTGCCAGCAGCCAACTGGAGACCCAGTACTTC. V and J are TRBV11-2 and TRBJ2-5; D is undetermined. The germline gives CDR1 SGHAT, CDR2 FQNNGV. Trimming took 5 bases from V and 5 from J, leaving 6 bases between them. CDR3 length: 11 amino acids.

The rearrangement joins TRBV7-2 to TRBJ2-5; tentatively, D is TRBD2 (5 bases). Trimming cost V 3 bases and J 1 base, with 9 bases left between them. The CDR3 is 14 residues long. Germline V gene lookup returns CDR1 SGHTA and CDR2 FQGNSA. CDR3 nucleotides: TGTGCCAGCAGCTTCATGGCGGGCCAAGAGACCCAGTACTTC. Translated, it gives CASSFMAGQETQYF.

The chain carries TRBV7-2 and TRBJ1-5; 9 bases map to TRBD1. This CDR3 comprises 16 residues. V shed 1 base and J 1 base; nucleotides not matched to a gene: 2. Per the germline V gene, CDR1 is SGHTA and CDR2 is FQGNSA. The CDR3: CASSLEGTGSNQPQHF. The CDR3 bases are TGTGCCAGCAGCTTAGAAGGGACAGGGAGCAATCAGCCCCAGCATTTT. Together with reference TRBV7-2 and TRBJ1-5, the CDR3 gives the full variable domain: GAGVSQSPSNKVTEKGKDVELRCDPISGHTALYWYRQSLGQGLEFLIYFQGNSAPDKSGLPSDRFSAERTGGSVSTLTIQRTQQEDSAVYLCASSLEGTGSNQPQHFGDGTRLSIL.

The genes are TRBV30 and TRBJ1-1; 9 bases map to TRBD1. Per the germline V gene, CDR1 is GTSNPN and CDR2 is SVGIG (reference sequence). With V trimmed by 5 bases and J by 5 bases, 9 bases remained unmatched. The CDR3 sequence is 14 residues long. The chain's CDR3 is CAWAQNRGPTEAFF. The CDR3 DNA follows: TGTGCCTGGGCCCAAAACAGGGGGCCTACTGAAGCTTTCTTT.

This sequence joins TRBV19 and TRBJ1-5, with D possibly being TRBD1 (6 bases). The CDR3 runs 15 residues. Trimming pared 5 bases from V and 4 bases from J, leaving 15 bases between. Germline V lookup: CDR1 LNHDA, CDR2 SQIVND (reference sequence). The CDR3 DNA sequence: TGTGCCAGTAGTGATAGGGCAGGGGTGAATCAGCCCCAGCATTTT. The encoded protein is CASSDRAGVNQPQHF.

The chain uses TRBV4-1 and TRBJ1-1; the D gene is possibly TRBD1 (5 bases). Germline CDR1 and CDR2: MGHRA and YSYEKL. The V end lost 4 bases, the J end lost 1 base, and 7 bases lay between the germline ends. The CDR3 has 13 residues. CDR3 residues: CASSRDRNTEAFF. The CDR3 coding sequence is TGCGCCAGCAGCCGAGACAGGAACACTGAAGCTTTCTTT.

The chain joins TRBV7-2 to TRBJ2-3; 9 bases line up with TRBD2. Looked up from germline, CDR1 is SGHTA and CDR2 is FQGNSA. With 5 bases clipped from V and 4 bases from J, the junction kept 13 bases outside the gene matches. The CDR3 sequence is 17 residues long. Here the CDR3 DNA reads TGTGCCAGCAGCCCCGGTTCCCTAGCGGGGTTCGCAGATACGCAGTATTTT. Residues: CASSPGSLAGFADTQYF.

The genes are TRBV5-4 and TRBJ1-1, with D unresolved. There are 14 residues in the CDR3. V was pared by 4 bases and J by 0 bases, with 10 bases between. Germline V gene data show CDR1 as SGHNT and CDR2 as YYREEE (reference sequence). CDR3 bases: TGTGCCAGCAGCGCGGCTTACATGAACACTGAAGCTTTCTTT. It codes for CASSAAYMNTEAFF. Filled out from reference TRBV5-4 and TRBJ1-1, the complete variable domain reads ETGVTQSPTHLIKTRGQQVTLRCSSQSGHNTVSWYQQALGQGPQFIFQYYREEENGRGNFPPRFSGLQFPNYSSELNVNALELDDSALYLCASSAAYMNTEAFFGQGTRLTVV.

The V gene is TRBV7-9, the J gene TRBJ1-6; D remains ambiguous. Germline V gene data show CDR1 as SEHNR and CDR2 as FQNEAQ (reference sequence). The CDR3 has 16 residues. Trimming pared 6 bases from V and 4 bases from J, leaving 16 bases between. The DNA of the CDR3 is TGTGCCAGCAGTTATACACCTCTCGATTATAATTCACCCCTCCACTTT. As protein: CASSYTPLDYNSPLHF.

This chain links TRBV19 with TRBJ2-2, with no clear D. The length of the CDR3 is 12 residues. The V gene lost 2 bases and the J gene lost 4 bases, with 2 bases spanning the gap. CDR1 LNHDA and CDR2 SQIVND come from the germline V gene (reference sequence). CDR3 amino acids: CASSIRTGELFF. CDR3 coding DNA: TGTGCCAGTAGTATACGCACCGGGGAGCTGTTTTTT.

The chain's CDR3 is CASRRYNEQFF. CDR3 nucleotides: TGTGCCAGCAGACGGTACAATGAGCAGTTCTTC. V gene TRBV6-1 combines with J gene TRBJ2-1; D remains unclear. The CDR3 spans 11 residues. V was clipped by 6 bases and J by 4 bases, with 4 bases between them. The germline V gene has CDR1 MNHNS and CDR2 SASEGT.

The chain recombines TRBV19 with TRBJ1-2; D is perhaps TRBD1 (6 bases). Between the trimmed V and J ends, which lost 7 bases and 6 bases, there was a span of 18 bases. The CDR3 is 14 residues long. Germline assignment: CDR1 LNHDA and CDR2 SQIVND (reference sequence). CDR3 in DNA: TGTGCCAGTACCTCCGGGACAATCATGGATGGCTACACCTTC. It specifies CASTSGTIMDGYTF.

The chain links TRBV4-1 to TRBJ1-1; D is perhaps TRBD1 (6 bases). This CDR3 contains 16 residues. Germline CDR1 MGHRA, CDR2 YSYEKL. V gave up 2 bases and J gave up 2 bases, with 15 bases separating them. CDR3 protein: CASSQRTGHPNTEAFF. The CDR3 DNA reads as TGCGCCAGCAGCCAACGGACGGGACACCCAAACACTGAAGCTTTCTTT.

The V and J genes are TRBV25-1 and TRBJ1-1, with D possibly TRBD1 on 5 matching bases. Trimming stripped 1 base from V and 0 bases from J, with 9 bases between. The CDR3 has 15 amino acids. Per the germline V gene, CDR1 is MGHDK and CDR2 is SYGVNS. Written as DNA, the CDR3 is TGTGCCAGCAGTGAATGGGGCAGGGTGAACACTGAAGCTTTCTTT. Its translation: CASSEWGRVNTEAFF.

This chain uses TRBV6-5 with TRBJ2-5; 7 bases align to TRBD1. After removal of 2 bases from V and 5 bases from J, the junction contained 2 bases not matched to a gene. The germline V gene has CDR1 MNHEY and CDR2 SVGAGI. This CDR3 is built from 13 residues. CDR3 protein: CASSYDRVETQYF. Here the CDR3 DNA reads TGTGCCAGCAGTTACGACAGGGTTGAGACCCAGTACTTC.

This clone was picked up a small number of times. V is TRBV5-1 and J is TRBJ1-1, with a weak D call TRBD1 (6 bases). In germline, CDR1 is SGHRS, CDR2 YFSETQ. V dropped 2 bases and J dropped 5 bases, with 16 bases sitting between them. The CDR3 runs 15 residues. CDR3 loop: CASSLVWGLGTEAFF. The DNA for the CDR3 is TGCGCCAGCAGCTTAGTTTGGGGGCTCGGAACTGAAGCTTTCTTT.

Comments on this clone: Within the sample, other DNA sequences also encode this same CDR3. The V and J genes are TRBV28 and TRBJ1-1; D is perhaps TRBD1 (6 bases). This CDR3 has 15 residues. Trimming cost V 6 bases and J 5 bases, with 19 bases left between them. Germline V gene sequence: CDR1 MDHEN, CDR2 SYDVKM. The CDR3 is CASSPNTGRGTEAFF. CDR3 nucleotides: TGTGCCAGCAGCCCTAATACAGGGAGGGGAACTGAAGCTTTCTTT.

This clone was observed a single time. This sequence joins TRBV10-3 and TRBJ1-5; tentatively, D is TRBD1 (5 bases). The CDR3 is 20 amino acids. Germline values: CDR1 ENHRY, CDR2 SYGVKD. The germline V and J ends were trimmed by 3 bases and 12 bases, with 36 bases remaining between them. The CDR3 reads CAISDGPTGGGGANVLHQHF. CDR3 sequence (DNA): TGTGCCATCAGTGACGGTCCAACGGGGGGAGGAGGGGCAAACGTCCTTCACCAGCATTTT.

This chain connects TRBV5-1 to TRBJ1-2; no reliable D call. V was clipped by 0 bases and J by 8 bases, with 11 bases between them. The CDR3 contains 13 residues. The germline V gene has CDR1 SGHRS and CDR2 YFSETQ. The CDR3, as DNA: TGCGCCAGCAGCTTGGGCGGGGAATACGGCTACACCTTC. It codes for CASSLGGEYGYTF.

In nucleotides, the CDR3 is TGTGCCAGCACCGGGGGGGCGCAGGCGTTCTACGAGCAGTACTTC. Residues: CASTGGAQAFYEQYF. The rearrangement uses TRBV11-3 and TRBJ2-7; 8 nucleotides align to TRBD2. Germline V gives CDR1 SGHNT, CDR2 YENEEA. Germline trimming cut 7 bases from V and 3 bases from J; bases unmatched to any gene: 11. The CDR3 totals 15 residues.

This sequence joins TRBV6-1 and TRBJ1-1; weak D call: TRBD1 (5 bases). V was shortened by 2 bases and J by 6 bases, with 13 bases between the two germline ends. CDR1 and CDR2 (germline): MNHNS, SASEGT. The CDR3 is 14 residues long. In DNA, the CDR3 is TGTGCCAGCAGTGAAACAGTGGGCAGGGCTGAAGCTTTCTTT. This translates into CASSETVGRAEAFF.

The chain employs TRBV5-1 and TRBJ1-1, with 8 bases identical to TRBD1. Germline-derived CDR1 and CDR2 are SGHRS and YFSETQ. V dropped 3 bases and J dropped 0; count of bases not matched to a gene: 7. There are 16 residues in the CDR3. The CDR3 nucleotides read TGCGCCAGCAGCTATGGACAGGGTACCATGAACACTGAAGCTTTCTTT. This gives the protein CASSYGQGTMNTEAFF. Full variable domain (outside the CDR3, taken from reference TRBV5-1 and TRBJ1-1): KAGVTQTPRYLIKTRGQQVTLSCSPISGHRSVSWYQQTPGQGLQFLFEYFSETQRNKGNFPGRFSGRQFSNSRSEMNVSTLELGDSALYLCASSYGQGTMNTEAFFGQGTRLTVV.

This clone was seen a handful of times. V gene TRBV10-3 combines with J gene TRBJ1-4; D is unresolved. The germline gives CDR1 ENHRY, CDR2 SYGVKD. The V end was cut by 3 bases, the J end by 6 bases, with 11 bases between. The CDR3 runs 14 residues. The CDR3 region has the DNA TGTGCCATCAGTGAAGGAGGCGAGGATGAAAAACTGTTTTTT. This encodes CAISEGGEDEKLFF.